This is a list of T cell receptor beta chains from one sample in a study of blood T cell repertoires in COVID-19. Here immunoSEQ multiplex PCR was the method, and the copy in TCRdb shows in-frame clones only, minus some. This sample has some 420,000 clones, with over 75% found just once. Sequenced material: PBMCs or T cells enriched from blood (not recorded which). The source of these receptors is a man aged 30 to 39 who had recovered from COVID-19. Each CDR3 is given with its conserved first and last residue. Each record gives: J gene, clone size, V gene, D gene, CDR3 DNA, CDR3 protein. A D gene is named only where the DNA matches it firmly. The listing skips clone size in some rows; elsewhere it reads once, few, many or a size class.

J: TRBJ2-7; size: -; V: TRBV15; D: -; DNA: TGTGCCACCAGCAGACTGGGACTGGGGGTCTACGAGCAGTACTTC; CDR3: CATSRLGLGVYEQYF
J: TRBJ1-4; size: -; V: TRBV5-4; D: -; DNA: TGTGCCAGCAGCCTCGAAGGGGCGACAACTAATGAAAAACTGTTTTTT; CDR3: CASSLEGATTNEKLFF
J: TRBJ2-7; size: -; V: TRBV2; D: TRBD2; DNA: TGTGCCAGCACCCCGGGACTAGCGGGATTCGAGCAGTACTTC; CDR3: CASTPGLAGFEQYF
J: TRBJ2-7; size: -; V: TRBV6-5; D: -; DNA: TGTGCCAGCAGTTTGGGACATCCCTACGAGCAGTACTTC; CDR3: CASSLGHPYEQYF
J: TRBJ2-1; size: -; V: TRBV14; D: TRBD1; DNA: TGTGCCAGCAGCGAAACTCCGGGACAGGGGAATGAGCAGTTCTTC; CDR3: CASSETPGQGNEQFF
J: TRBJ2-7; size: -; V: TRBV20-1; D: -; DNA: TGCAGTGTCCAGGGGTACTACGAGCAGTACTTC; CDR3: CSVQGYYEQYF
J: TRBJ2-1; size: -; V: TRBV6-6; D: -; DNA: TGTGCCAGCAGTCCCCAACTTCCAGTAGCGTGGAGCTCCTACAATGAGCAGTTCTTC; CDR3: CASSPQLPVAWSSYNEQFF
J: TRBJ2-7; size: -; V: TRBV25-1; D: -; DNA: TGTGCCAGCAGTGTCCTATACGAGCAGTACTTC; CDR3: CASSVLYEQYF
J: TRBJ2-5; size: -; V: TRBV6-5; D: TRBD1; DNA: TGTGCCAGCAGCCTGGGACAGGGAGAGGTGGAGACCCAGTACTTC; CDR3: CASSLGQGEVETQYF
J: TRBJ1-5; size: once; V: TRBV7-9; D: -; DNA: TGTGCCAGCAGCTTAGCCAGGGCTGGGCAGCCCCAGCATTTT; CDR3: CASSLARAGQPQHF
J: TRBJ2-7; size: -; V: TRBV19; D: -; DNA: TGTGCCAGTTCGATTCCGGGACAAGGGGGCGAGCAGTACTTC; CDR3: CASSIPGQGGEQYF
J: TRBJ2-7; size: few; V: TRBV30; D: -; DNA: TGTGCCTGGAGTCGGGGTTCCTACGAGCAGTACTTC; CDR3: CAWSRGSYEQYF
J: TRBJ2-7; size: -; V: TRBV28; D: TRBD1; DNA: TGTGCCAGCAGCGAGACACAGGGGAACCACGAGCAGTACTTC; CDR3: CASSETQGNHEQYF
J: TRBJ1-5; size: -; V: TRBV10-3; D: -; DNA: TGTGCCATCAGTGGACAAATGGATCAGCCCCAGCATTTT; CDR3: CAISGQMDQPQHF
J: TRBJ1-1; size: -; V: TRBV12-3/TRBV12-4; D: -; DNA: TGTGCCAGCAGCAGAGACAGTTTCGCTGAAGCTTTCTTT; CDR3: CASSRDSFAEAFF
J: TRBJ2-7; size: -; V: TRBV5-1; D: -; DNA: TGCGCCAGCAGCTTGGATCGGCGGCAGGGCAAGAGCTCCTACGAGCAGTACTTC; CDR3: CASSLDRRQGKSSYEQYF
J: TRBJ1-1; size: -; V: TRBV19; D: -; DNA: TGTGCCAGTAGTCCCCCGGGGCGGGGGAGCCCTAACACTGAAGCTTTCTTT; CDR3: CASSPPGRGSPNTEAFF
J: TRBJ2-5; size: -; V: TRBV20-1; D: TRBD2; DNA: TGCAGTGCTGGTGCCGGGGGGGGCCTGAATGGAGAGACCCAGTACTTC; CDR3: CSAGAGGGLNGETQYF
J: TRBJ2-2; size: -; V: TRBV28; D: -; DNA: TGTGCCAGCAGTCCTACTTCAAGGACTTCCCGGGGGGAGCTGTTTTTT; CDR3: CASSPTSRTSRGELFF
J: TRBJ1-6; size: -; V: TRBV27; D: TRBD1; DNA: TGTGCCAGCAGTCAAGACAGGGCCCAATCTTTGGCCCTCCACTTT; CDR3: CASSQDRAQSLALHF
J: TRBJ2-6; size: -; V: TRBV28; D: -; DNA: TGTGCCAGCAGTTTATTTCAGGGAGGAAGTTCTGGGGCCAACGTCCTGACTTTC; CDR3: CASSLFQGGSSGANVLTF
J: TRBJ1-2; size: -; V: TRBV11-2; D: TRBD1; DNA: TGTGCCAGCAGCCCCCGGACAGGCTTTAACTATGGCTACACCTTC; CDR3: CASSPRTGFNYGYTF
J: TRBJ1-2; size: -; V: TRBV28; D: TRBD1; DNA: TGTGCCAGCAGCCGACAGGGGGCGTCCGGCTACACCTTC; CDR3: CASSRQGASGYTF
J: TRBJ2-6; size: -; V: TRBV30; D: -; DNA: TGTGCCTGGGTAGAATTCCCTGGGGCCAACGTCCTGACTTTC; CDR3: CAWVEFPGANVLTF
J: TRBJ2-5; size: once; V: TRBV5-5; D: -; DNA: TGTGCCAGCAGCTTGGACAGTCTCCAAGAGACCCAGTACTTC; CDR3: CASSLDSLQETQYF
J: TRBJ1-2; size: -; V: TRBV19; D: -; DNA: TGTGCCAGTGGCGGGCTCTATGGCTACACCTTC; CDR3: CASGGLYGYTF